This TCR beta chain emerged from a study of T cell responses to AZD1222 COVID-19 vaccine. Looking at the study overall: Doses given second, at about 4 or about 12 weeks, were pooled. General observations from the study: Females made up more of the donors, who were largely white British, and clonal diversity may have come out too low. No day 14 peak samples; only post-peak repertoires were characterized. Epitopes outside B.1.351 and B.1.1.7 mutated regions reportedly drew nearly half of spike TCRs.

For this clone: What it recognizes is unknown.

CDR3 length: 15 residues. Trimming cost V 0 bases and J 7 bases; bases outside gene matches: 5. CDR1 and CDR2 from the germline V gene are SGDLS and YYNGEE. The protocol was immunoSEQ multiplex PCR, while the TCRdb copy is restricted to in-frame clones and leaves out a portion. The data hold over 150,000 clones, with over 75% observed a single time. The sequence derives from an adult in good health. The gene calls are TRBV9 and TRBJ1-5; 9 nucleotides align to TRBD1. The sample in question was peripheral blood, obtained on day 0 of AZD1222 vaccination. The chain's CDR3 is CASSVGDRAEQPQHF. In nucleotides, the CDR3 is TGTGCCAGCAGCGTAGGGGACAGGGCGGAGCAGCCCCAGCATTTT. The complete variable domain, with remaining parts taken from reference TRBV9 and TRBJ1-5, reads DSGVTQTPKHLITATGQRVTLRCSPRSGDLSVYWYQQSLDQGLQFLIQYYNGEERAKGNILERFSAQQFPDLHSELNLSSLELGDSALYFCASSVGDRAEQPQHFGDGTRLSIL.